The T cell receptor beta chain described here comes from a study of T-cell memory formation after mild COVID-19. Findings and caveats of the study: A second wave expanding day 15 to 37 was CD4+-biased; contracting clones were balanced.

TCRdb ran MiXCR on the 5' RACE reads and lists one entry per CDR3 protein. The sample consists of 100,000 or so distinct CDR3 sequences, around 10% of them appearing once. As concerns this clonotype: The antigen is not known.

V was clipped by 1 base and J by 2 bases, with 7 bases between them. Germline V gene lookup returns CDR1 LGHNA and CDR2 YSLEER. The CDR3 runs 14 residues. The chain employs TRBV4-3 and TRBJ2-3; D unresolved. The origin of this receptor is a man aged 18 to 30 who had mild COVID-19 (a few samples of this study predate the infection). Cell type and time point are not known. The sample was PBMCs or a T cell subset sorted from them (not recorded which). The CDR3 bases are TGCGCCAGCAGCCAAGCAGCTTTCACAGATACGCAGTATTTT. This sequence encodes CASSQAAFTDTQYF.